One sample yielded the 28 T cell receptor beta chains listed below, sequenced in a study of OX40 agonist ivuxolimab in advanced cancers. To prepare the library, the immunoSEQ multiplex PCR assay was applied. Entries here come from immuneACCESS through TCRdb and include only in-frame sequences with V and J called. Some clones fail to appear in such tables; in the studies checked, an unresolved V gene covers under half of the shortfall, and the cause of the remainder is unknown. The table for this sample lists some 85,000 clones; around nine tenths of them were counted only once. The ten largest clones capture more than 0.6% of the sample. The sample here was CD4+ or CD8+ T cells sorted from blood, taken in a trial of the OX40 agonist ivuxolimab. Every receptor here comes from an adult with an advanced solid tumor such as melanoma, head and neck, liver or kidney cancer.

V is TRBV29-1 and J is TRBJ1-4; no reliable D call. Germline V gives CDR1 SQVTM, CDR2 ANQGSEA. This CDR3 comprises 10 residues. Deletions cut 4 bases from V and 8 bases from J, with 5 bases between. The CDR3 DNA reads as TGCAGCGTTGTCGACGAAAAACTGTTTTTT. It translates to CSVVDEKLFF.

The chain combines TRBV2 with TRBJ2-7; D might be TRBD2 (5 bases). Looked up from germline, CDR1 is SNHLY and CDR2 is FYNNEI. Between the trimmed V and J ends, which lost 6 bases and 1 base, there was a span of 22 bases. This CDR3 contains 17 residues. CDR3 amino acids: CASRRATDRLMSYEQYF. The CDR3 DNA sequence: TGTGCCAGCAGGCGGGCTACCGACCGTCTGATGTCCTACGAGCAGTACTTC.

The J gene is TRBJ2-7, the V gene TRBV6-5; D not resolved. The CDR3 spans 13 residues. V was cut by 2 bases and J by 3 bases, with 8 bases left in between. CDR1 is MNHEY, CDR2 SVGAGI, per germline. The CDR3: CASSYGRNYEQYF. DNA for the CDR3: TGTGCCAGCAGTTACGGGCGGAACTACGAGCAGTACTTC.

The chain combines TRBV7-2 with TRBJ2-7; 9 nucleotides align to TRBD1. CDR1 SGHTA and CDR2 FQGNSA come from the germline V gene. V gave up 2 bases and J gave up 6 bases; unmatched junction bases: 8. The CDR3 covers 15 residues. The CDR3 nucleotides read TGTGCCAGCAGCTTAATAGGGACAGGGACCTCCGAGCAGTACTTC. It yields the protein CASSLIGTGTSEQYF.

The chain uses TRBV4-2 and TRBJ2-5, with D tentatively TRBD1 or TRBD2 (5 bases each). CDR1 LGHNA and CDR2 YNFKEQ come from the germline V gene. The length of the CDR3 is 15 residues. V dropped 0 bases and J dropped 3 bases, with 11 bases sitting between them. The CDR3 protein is CASSQESQGEETQYF. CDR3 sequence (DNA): TGTGCCAGCAGCCAAGAGAGCCAGGGAGAAGAGACCCAGTACTTC.

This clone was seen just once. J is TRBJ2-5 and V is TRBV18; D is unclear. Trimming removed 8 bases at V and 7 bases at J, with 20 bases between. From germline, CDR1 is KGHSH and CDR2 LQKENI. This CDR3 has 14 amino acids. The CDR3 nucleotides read TGTGCCAGCACGGCGGACGTGGCCGTAGGGACCCAGTACTTC. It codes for CASTADVAVGTQYF.

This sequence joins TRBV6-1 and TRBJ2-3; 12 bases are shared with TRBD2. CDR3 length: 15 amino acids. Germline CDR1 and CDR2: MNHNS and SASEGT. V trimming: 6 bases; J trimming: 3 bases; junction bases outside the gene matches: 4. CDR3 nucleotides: TGTGCCAGCAGACCTAGCGGGAGGGCAACAGATACGCAGTATTTT. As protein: CASRPSGRATDTQYF.

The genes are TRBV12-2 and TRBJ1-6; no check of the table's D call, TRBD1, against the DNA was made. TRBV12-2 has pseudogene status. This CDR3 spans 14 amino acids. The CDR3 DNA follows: TGTGCAAGTCGCTTAAGGGCAGGGGATTCACCCCTCCACTTT. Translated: CASRLRAGDSPLHF.

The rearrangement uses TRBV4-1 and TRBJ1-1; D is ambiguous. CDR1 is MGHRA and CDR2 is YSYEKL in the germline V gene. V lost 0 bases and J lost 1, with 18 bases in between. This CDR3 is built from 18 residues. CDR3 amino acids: CASSQDTRRSGPNTEAFF. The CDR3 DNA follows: TGCGCCAGCAGCCAAGATACGAGAAGGTCAGGCCCGAACACTGAAGCTTTCTTT.

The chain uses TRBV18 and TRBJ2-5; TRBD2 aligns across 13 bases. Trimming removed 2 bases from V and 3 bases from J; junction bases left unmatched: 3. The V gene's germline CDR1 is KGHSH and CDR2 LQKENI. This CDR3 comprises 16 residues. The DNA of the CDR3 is TGTGCCAGCTCACCAGGACTAGCGGGGGCAAAAGAGACCCAGTACTTC. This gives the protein CASSPGLAGAKETQYF.

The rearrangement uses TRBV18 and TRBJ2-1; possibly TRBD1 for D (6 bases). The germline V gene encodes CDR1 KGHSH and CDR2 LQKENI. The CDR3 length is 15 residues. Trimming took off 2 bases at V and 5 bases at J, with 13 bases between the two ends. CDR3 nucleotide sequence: TGTGCCAGCTCACCAGTGCGACAGGCACACAATGAGCAGTTCTTC. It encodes CASSPVRQAHNEQFF.

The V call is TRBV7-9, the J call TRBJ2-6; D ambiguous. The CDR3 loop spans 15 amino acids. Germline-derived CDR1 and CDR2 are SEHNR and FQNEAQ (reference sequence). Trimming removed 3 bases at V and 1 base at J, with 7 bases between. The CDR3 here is CASSLGLSGANVLTF. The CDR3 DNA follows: TGTGCCAGCAGCTTGGGCCTATCTGGGGCCAACGTCCTGACTTTC.

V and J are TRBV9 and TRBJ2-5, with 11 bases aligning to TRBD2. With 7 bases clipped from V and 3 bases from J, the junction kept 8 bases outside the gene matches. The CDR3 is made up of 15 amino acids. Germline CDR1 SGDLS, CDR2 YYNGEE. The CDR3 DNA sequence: TGTGCCAGCGGGACTAGCGGTGCCCCAAAAGAGACCCAGTACTTC. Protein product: CASGTSGAPKETQYF.

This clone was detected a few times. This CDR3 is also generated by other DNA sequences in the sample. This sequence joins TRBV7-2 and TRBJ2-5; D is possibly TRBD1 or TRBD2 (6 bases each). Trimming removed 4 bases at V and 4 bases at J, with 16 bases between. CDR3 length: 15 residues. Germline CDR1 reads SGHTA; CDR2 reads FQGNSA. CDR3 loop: CASSSSTGGRETQYF. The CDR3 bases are TGTGCCAGCAGCTCCTCTACCGGGGGCCGAGAGACCCAGTACTTC.

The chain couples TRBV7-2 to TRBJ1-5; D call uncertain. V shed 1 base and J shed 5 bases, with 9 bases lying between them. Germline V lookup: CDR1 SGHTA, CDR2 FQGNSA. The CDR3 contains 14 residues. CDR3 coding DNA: TGTGCCAGCAGCTTAGATCCGGGTTATCAGCCCCAGCATTTT. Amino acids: CASSLDPGYQPQHF.

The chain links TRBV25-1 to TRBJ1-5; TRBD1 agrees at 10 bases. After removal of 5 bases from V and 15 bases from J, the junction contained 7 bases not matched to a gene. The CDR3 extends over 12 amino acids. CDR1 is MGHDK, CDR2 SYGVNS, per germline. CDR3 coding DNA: TGTGCCAGCAGTAGCTCGACAGGGGGCTGGCATTTT. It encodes CASSSSTGGWHF.

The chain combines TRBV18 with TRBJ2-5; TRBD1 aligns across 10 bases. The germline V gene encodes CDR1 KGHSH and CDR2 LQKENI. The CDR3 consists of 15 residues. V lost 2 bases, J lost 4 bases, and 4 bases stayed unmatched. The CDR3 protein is CASSPETGGRETQYF. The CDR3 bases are TGTGCCAGCTCACCAGAGACAGGGGGCCGAGAGACCCAGTACTTC.

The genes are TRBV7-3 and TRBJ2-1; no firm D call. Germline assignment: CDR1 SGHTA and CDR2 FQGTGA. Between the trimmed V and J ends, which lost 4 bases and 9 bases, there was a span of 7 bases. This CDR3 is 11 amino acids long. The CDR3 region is CASSSQFEQFF. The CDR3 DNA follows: TGTGCCAGCAGCTCCCAGTTTGAGCAGTTCTTC. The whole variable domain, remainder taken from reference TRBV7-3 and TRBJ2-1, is GAGVSQTPSNKVTEKGKYVELRCDPISGHTALYWYRQSLGQGPEFLIYFQGTGAADDSGLPNDRFFAVRPEGSVSTLKIQRTERGDSAVYLCASSSQFEQFFGPGTRLTVL.

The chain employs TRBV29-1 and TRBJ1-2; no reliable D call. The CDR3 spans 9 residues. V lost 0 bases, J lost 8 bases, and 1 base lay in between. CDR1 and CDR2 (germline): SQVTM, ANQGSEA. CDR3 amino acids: CSVEEGYTF. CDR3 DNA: TGCAGCGTTGAAGAGGGCTACACCTTC.

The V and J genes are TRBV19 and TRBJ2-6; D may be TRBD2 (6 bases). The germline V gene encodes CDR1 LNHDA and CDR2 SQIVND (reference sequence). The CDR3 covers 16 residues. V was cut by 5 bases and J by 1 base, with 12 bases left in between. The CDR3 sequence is CASSGTGGSGANVLTF. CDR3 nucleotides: TGTGCCAGTAGTGGGACCGGGGGTTCTGGGGCCAACGTCCTGACTTTC.

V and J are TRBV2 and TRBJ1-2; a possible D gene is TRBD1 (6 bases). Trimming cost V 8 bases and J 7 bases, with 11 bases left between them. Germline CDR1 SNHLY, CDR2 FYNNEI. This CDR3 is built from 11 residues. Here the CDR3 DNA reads TGTGCCAGCGGGGGCATGAGTGGCTACACCTTC. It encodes CASGGMSGYTF. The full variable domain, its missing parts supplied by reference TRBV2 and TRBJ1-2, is EPEVTQTPSHQVTQMGQEVILRCVPISNHLYFYWYRQILGQKVEFLVSFYNNEISEKSEIFDDQFSVERPDGSNFTLKIRSTKLEDSAMYFCASGGMSGYTFGSGTRLTVV.

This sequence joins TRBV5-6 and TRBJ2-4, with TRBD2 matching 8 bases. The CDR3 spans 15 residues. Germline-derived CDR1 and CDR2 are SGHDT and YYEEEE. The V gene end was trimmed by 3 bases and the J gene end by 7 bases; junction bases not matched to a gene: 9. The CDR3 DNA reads TGTGCCAGCAGCTCCCTATCGGGGGGGGTGAACATTCAGTACTTC. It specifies CASSSLSGGVNIQYF. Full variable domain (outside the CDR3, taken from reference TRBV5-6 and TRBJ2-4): DAGVTQSPTHLIKTRGQQVTLRCSPKSGHDTVSWYQQALGQGPQFIFQYYEEEERQRGNFPDRFSGHQFPNYSSELNVNALLLGDSALYLCASSSLSGGVNIQYFGAGTRLSVL.

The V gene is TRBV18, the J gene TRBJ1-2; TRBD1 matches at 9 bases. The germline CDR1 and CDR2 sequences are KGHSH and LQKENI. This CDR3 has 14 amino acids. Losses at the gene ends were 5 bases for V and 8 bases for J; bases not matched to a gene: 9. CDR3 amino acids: CASSAGTGWYGYTF. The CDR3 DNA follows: TGTGCCAGCTCAGCGGGGACAGGGTGGTACGGCTACACCTTC. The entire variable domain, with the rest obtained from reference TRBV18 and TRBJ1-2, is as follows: NAGVMQNPRHLVRRRGQEARLRCSPMKGHSHVYWYRQLPEEGLKFMVYLQKENIIDESGMPKERFSAEFPKEGPSILRIQQVVRGDSAAYFCASSAGTGWYGYTFGSGTRLTVV.

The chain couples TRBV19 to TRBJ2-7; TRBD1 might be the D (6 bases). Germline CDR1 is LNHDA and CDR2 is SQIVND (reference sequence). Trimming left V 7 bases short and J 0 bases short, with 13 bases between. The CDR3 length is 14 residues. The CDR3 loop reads CASTDSASSYEQYF. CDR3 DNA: TGTGCCAGTACGGACAGCGCGAGCTCCTACGAGCAGTACTTC.

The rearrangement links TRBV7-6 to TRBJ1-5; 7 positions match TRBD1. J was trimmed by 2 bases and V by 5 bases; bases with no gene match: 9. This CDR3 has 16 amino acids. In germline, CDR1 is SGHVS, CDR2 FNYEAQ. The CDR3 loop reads CASSPRQGLGNQPQHF. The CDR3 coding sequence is TGTGCCAGCAGCCCTAGACAGGGTTTGGGCAATCAGCCCCAGCATTTT.

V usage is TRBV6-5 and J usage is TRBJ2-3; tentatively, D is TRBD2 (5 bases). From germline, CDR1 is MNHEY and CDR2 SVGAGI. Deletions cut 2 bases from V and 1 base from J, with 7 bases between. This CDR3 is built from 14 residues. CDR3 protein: CASSYERGTDTQYF. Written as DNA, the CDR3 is TGTGCCAGCAGTTACGAGAGGGGCACAGATACGCAGTATTTT.

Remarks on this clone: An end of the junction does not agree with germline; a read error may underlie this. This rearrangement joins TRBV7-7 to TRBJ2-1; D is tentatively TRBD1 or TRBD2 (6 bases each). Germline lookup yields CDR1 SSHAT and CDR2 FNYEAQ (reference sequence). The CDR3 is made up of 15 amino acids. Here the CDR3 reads CASSSTQGGRGEQFF. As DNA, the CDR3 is TGTGCTAGCAGCTCCACCCAAGGGGGGCGGGGCGAGCAGTTCTTC. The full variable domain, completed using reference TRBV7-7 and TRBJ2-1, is GAGVSQSPRYKVTKRGQDVTLRCDPISSHATLYWYQQALGQGPEFLTYFNYEAQPDKSGLPSDRFSAERPEGSISTLTIQRTEQRDSAMYRCASSSTQGGRGEQFFGPGTRLTVL.

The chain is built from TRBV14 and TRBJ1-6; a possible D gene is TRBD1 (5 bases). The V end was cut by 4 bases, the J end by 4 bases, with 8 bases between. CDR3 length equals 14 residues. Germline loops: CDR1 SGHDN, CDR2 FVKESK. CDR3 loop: CASSPRGYNSPLHF. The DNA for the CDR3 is TGTGCCAGCAGCCCTAGGGGATATAATTCACCCCTCCACTTT. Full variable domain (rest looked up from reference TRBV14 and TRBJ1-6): EAGVTQFPSHSVIEKGQTVTLRCDPISGHDNLYWYRRVMGKEIKFLLHFVKESKQDESGMPNNRFLAERTGGTYSTLKVQPAELEDSGVYFCASSPRGYNSPLHFGNGTRLTVT.